Listed below are T cell receptor beta chains from one sample, sequenced in a study of cytotoxic CD8 clonotypes in ibrutinib-treated CLL. Sequencing was performed with immunoSEQ multiplex PCR; in TCRdb, only in-frame clones are kept and a portion is missing. The profile shows 150,000 to 200,000 clones, about 72% of them singletons. This material consisted of PBMCs, taken after 24 months of ibrutinib treatment. The origin of the receptors is a human donor with chronic lymphocytic leukemia. CDR3s include the opening cysteine and the closing phenylalanine or tryptophan. Each record gives: J gene, clone size, V gene, D gene, CDR3 DNA, CDR3 protein. The D gene is left open where the match is weak. Where a row states a size, it is once, few, many or the class of an expanded clone; other rows omit it.

TRBJ1-2,NA,TRBV6-5,NA,TGTGCCAGCAGTTACGCGGGCTTCGGCTACACCTTC,CASSYAGFGYTF
TRBJ2-2,NA,TRBV27,TRBD2,TGTGCCAGCAGTTTACGTCGGGAGGACACCGGGGAGCTGTTTTTT,CASSLRREDTGELFF
TRBJ2-3,few,TRBV4-3,NA,TGCGCCAGCAGCCAGTTACTAGTTGATACGCAGTATTTT,CASSQLLVDTQYF
TRBJ1-1,NA,TRBV6-4,TRBD1,TGTGCCAGCAGTAAGGACAGGGCGGCTAACACTGAAGCTTTCTTT,CASSKDRAANTEAFF
TRBJ2-1,NA,TRBV30,NA,TGTGCCTGGAGTACGACCTACAATGAGCAGTTCTTC,CAWSTTYNEQFF
TRBJ1-3,NA,TRBV30,NA,TGTGCCTGGAGTGTAGAAACGTATGGAAACACCATATATTTT,CAWSVETYGNTIYF
TRBJ1-4,NA,TRBV4-2,TRBD1,TGTGCCAGCAGCCAGGATGAACAGGGGTGGTCTGTAAAACTGTTTTTT,CASSQDEQGWSVKLFF
TRBJ1-2,once,TRBV7-2,TRBD1,TGTGCCAGCAGCTGGAGACAGGGAGAAGGAGATGGCTACACCTTC,CASSWRQGEGDGYTF
TRBJ2-5,NA,TRBV4-3,NA,TGCGCCAGCAGCCAAGAACAGGGTCCGGAGACCCAGTACTTC,CASSQEQGPETQYF
TRBJ1-2,NA,TRBV6-6,NA,TGTGCCAGCAGTTACTCTTCGCCCATCTATGGCTACACCTTC,CASSYSSPIYGYTF
TRBJ2-1,NA,TRBV6-6,TRBD1,TGTGCCAGCAGTCCTCCGGGACAGAGCTCCTACAATGAGCAGTTCTTC,CASSPPGQSSYNEQFF
TRBJ1-2,NA,TRBV6-1,NA,TGTGCCAGCCGTACCGATACGCGGGACCCCGTTGCTTTC,CASRTDTRDPVAF
TRBJ2-2,NA,TRBV7-6,NA,TGTGCCAGCAGCGAGACCTGGGGTCCTACGAACACCGGGGAGCTGTTTTTT,CASSETWGPTNTGELFF
TRBJ2-2,NA,TRBV27,TRBD1,TGTGCCAGCAGTTTCAGACAGGGGGCTACCGGGGAGCTGTTTTTT,CASSFRQGATGELFF
TRBJ2-6,NA,TRBV27,NA,TGTGCCAGCAGGTTTCAGGGATCTGGGGCCAACGTCCTGACTTTC,CASRFQGSGANVLTF
TRBJ2-3,NA,TRBV5-4,TRBD2,TGTGCCAGCAGCAGCGCGGGACTAGCAAATTATACGCAGTATTTT,CASSSAGLANYTQYF
TRBJ1-5,NA,TRBV6-4,NA,TGTGCCAGCAGGAACGCCTCTTCTTATTTTAAACATAGCAATCAGCCCCAGCATTTT,CASRNASSYFKHSNQPQHF
TRBJ2-1,NA,TRBV9,TRBD1,TGTGCCAGCAGCGCGACAGGGGATCTTTACAATGAGCAGTTCTTC,CASSATGDLYNEQFF
TRBJ2-7,NA,TRBV23-1,NA,TGCGCCAGCAGTCAGCCGGGGAAACCCTACGAGCAGTACTTC,CASSQPGKPYEQYF
TRBJ1-5,NA,TRBV5-8,NA,TGTGCCAGCAGCTTGGGGGCGTTAGGTCAGCCCCAGCATTTT,CASSLGALGQPQHF
TRBJ2-1,once,TRBV27,NA,TGTGCCAGCAGCTTAGGTGGGTTAGGCAATGAGCAGTTCTTC,CASSLGGLGNEQFF
TRBJ1-1,few,TRBV11-1,TRBD1,TGTGCCAGCAGCCGGGACAGGGGCACTGAAGCTTTCTTT,CASSRDRGTEAFF
TRBJ1-5,NA,TRBV5-5,NA,TGTGCCAGCAGCAGTGGGGGGGGCAATCAGCCCCAGCATTTT,CASSSGGGNQPQHF
TRBJ2-7,NA,TRBV6-5,TRBD2,TGTGCCAGCAGTGGAATAGCGGGATTCTACGAGCAGTACTTC,CASSGIAGFYEQYF
TRBJ1-2,NA,TRBV6-5,NA,TGTGCCAGCAGTTATAACAGGGCTCGCTATGGCTACACCTTC,CASSYNRARYGYTF
TRBJ1-3,few,TRBV5-1,TRBD1,TGCGCCAGCAGCAATACAGGGGGCGCGTACGGAAACACCATATATTTT,CASSNTGGAYGNTIYF
TRBJ2-3,NA,TRBV2,TRBD2,TGTGCCAGCAGTACTAGCGGGGGAAGCACAGATACGCAGTATTTT,CASSTSGGSTDTQYF
TRBJ2-1,NA,TRBV7-6,NA,TGTGCCAGCAGCTTAGTCTCAAGCTCCTACAATGAGCAGTTCTTC,CASSLVSSSYNEQFF
TRBJ2-7,once,TRBV6-5,NA,TGTGCCAGCAGAGGCCCTCGGCGGGGCTCCTACGAGCAGTACTTC,CASRGPRRGSYEQYF
TRBJ1-1,NA,TRBV18,TRBD1,TGTGCCAGCTCACCAAGGACAGGGGTAAACACTGAAGCTTTCTTT,CASSPRTGVNTEAFF
TRBJ2-2,NA,TRBV5-1,NA,TGCGCCAGCAGCTTCCGGGGTTTTTCCGGGGAGCTGTTTTTT,CASSFRGFSGELFF
TRBJ2-5,once,TRBV30,TRBD1,TGTGCCTTCCCTAAGGGGGCGAACGAAGAGACCCAGTACTTC,CAFPKGANEETQYF
TRBJ2-7,NA,TRBV7-9,NA,TGTGCCAGCAGCTCATCGACTAGTTCTCACTCCTACGAGCAGTACTTC,CASSSSTSSHSYEQYF
TRBJ1-3,NA,TRBV5-1,NA,TGCGCCAGCAGCGACGACTCTGGAAACACCATATATTTT,CASSDDSGNTIYF
TRBJ1-1,NA,TRBV11-2,NA,TGTGCCAGCAGCTTTCAGAGCAACACTGAAGCTTTCTTT,CASSFQSNTEAFF
TRBJ2-7,NA,TRBV7-2,TRBD2,TGTGCCAGCGCTAAGACTAGCGGGCCTTGGCTATCCTACGAGCAGTACTTC,CASAKTSGPWLSYEQYF
TRBJ2-3,once,TRBV14,NA,TGTGCCAGCAGGGTCGGAGATACGCAGTATTTT,CASRVGDTQYF
TRBJ2-5,NA,TRBV10-3,TRBD1,TGTGCCATCAGTCGAGGGACAGTTCAAGAGACCCAGTACTTC,CAISRGTVQETQYF
TRBJ2-7,NA,TRBV5-1,TRBD2,TGCGCCAGCAGCTTATGGCTAGCGGACTCCTACGAGCAGTACTTC,CASSLWLADSYEQYF
TRBJ2-1,once,TRBV29-1,NA,TGCAGCGTCCACACTCGGTGGCAAGAGCAGTTCTTC,CSVHTRWQEQFF
TRBJ1-1,NA,TRBV5-1,TRBD1,TGCGCCAGCACCTATACGGGGGGACAGAAAGCTTTCTTT,CASTYTGGQKAFF
TRBJ2-2,once,TRBV9,NA,TGTGCCAGCAGCGTAGCAGGGTCGAACACCGGGGAGCTGTTTTTT,CASSVAGSNTGELFF
TRBJ2-7,NA,TRBV27,TRBD1,TGTGCCAGCAGTGACAGGGGAGATGAGTACGAGCAGTACTTC,CASSDRGDEYEQYF
TRBJ2-5,NA,TRBV5-4,TRBD2,TGTGCCAGCAGCCCTTCCGCTAGCGGGAGGGAAGAGACCCAGTACTTC,CASSPSASGREETQYF
TRBJ1-4,NA,TRBV28,TRBD1,TGTGCCAGCAGTCCCAGGACAGGGAGCGCGTCTAATGAAAAACTGTTTTTT,CASSPRTGSASNEKLFF
TRBJ1-3,once,TRBV4-3,TRBD1,TGCGCCAGCAGCCAAGACGGGACAGGGGGTGGAAACACCATATATTTT,CASSQDGTGGGNTIYF
TRBJ2-7,NA,TRBV6-5,TRBD2,TGTGCCAGCAGTTACTCGTCAGCGGGAGGGTCCTACGAGCAGTACTTC,CASSYSSAGGSYEQYF
TRBJ2-1,few,TRBV7-2,NA,TGTGCCAGCAGCCCCTTGGGCGAGCAGTTCTTC,CASSPLGEQFF